This TCR beta chain came from a study of OX40 agonist ivuxolimab in advanced cancers. Turning to the study itself: A partial response was reached by three patients: one with hepatocellular carcinoma and two with cutaneous melanoma.

Method: immunoSEQ multiplex PCR; TCRdb's copy keeps in-frame clones and lacks some. This repertoire shows about 58,000 clones, 85% to 90% found once; its top ten account for roughly 1.3%. Comment on this clone: Its antigen is not known.

Points from the study as a whole: Specificity for antigen went undetermined in the expanded peripheral T cells. The CD4+ and CD8+ T cells in the blood had expanded clonally by week 6 at 0.1 to 3.0 mg/kg. Among T cells, CD8+ cells averaged more expanded clones than CD4+ cells.

The CDR3 has 13 amino acids. V was trimmed by 6 bases and J by 0 bases, leaving 9 bases between them. Germline CDR1 is MNHEY and CDR2 is SVGAGI. This TCR was recovered from an adult with an advanced solid tumor such as melanoma, head and neck, liver or kidney cancer. The chain uses TRBV6-5 and TRBJ2-7; D is perhaps TRBD1 (5 bases). Sequencing was performed on CD4+ or CD8+ T cells sorted from blood, taken in a trial of the OX40 agonist ivuxolimab. CDR3 sequence (DNA): TGTGCCAGCAGCAGGGCAGTCTCCTACGAGCAGTACTTC. Its protein product is CASSRAVSYEQYF.